This entry lists 25 T cell receptor beta chains sequenced from one sample in a study of blood T cell repertoires in COVID-19 (dated by TCRdb to the early 2020s). Libraries were built with the immunoSEQ multiplex PCR assay. This is the immuneACCESS table as TCRdb keeps it, with only in-frame sequences that have V and J called. A part of the clones is gone; compared with another copy, unresolved V genes explain less than half, and the rest is unexplained. This sample has 120,000 to 150,000 clones in its table, and about 87% of those were observed once. The ten largest clones take up approximately 6.5% of the sample. The sequenced sample was peripheral blood. These TCRs come from a man older than 75 with acute or convalescent COVID-19.

The gene calls are TRBV5-6 and TRBJ2-3, with a tentative D call TRBD1 (5 bases). V was trimmed by 0 bases and J by 2 bases, leaving 13 bases between them. CDR3 length: 16 residues. CDR1 and CDR2 from the germline V gene are SGHDT and YYEEEE. This chain's CDR3 is CASSLGGQVSTDTQYF. The CDR3 DNA is TGTGCCAGCAGCTTGGGGGGCCAGGTTTCCACAGATACGCAGTATTTT.

Only one count was recorded for this clone. The chain is built from TRBV18 and TRBJ1-5, with TRBD1 matching 9 bases. V was clipped by 3 bases and J by 3 bases; unmatched bases: 3. Germline V CDR1 and CDR2: KGHSH, LQKENI. The CDR3 consists of 15 residues. The CDR3: CASSPRTGDNQPQHF. Written as DNA, the CDR3 is TGTGCCAGCTCACCCCGGACAGGGGACAATCAGCCCCAGCATTTT.

The rearrangement uses TRBV27 and TRBJ2-5, with D possibly being TRBD2 (5 bases). Germline V CDR1 and CDR2: MNHEY, SMNVEV (reference sequence). V lost 3 bases and J lost 7, with 18 bases in between. This CDR3 contains 15 residues. The CDR3 DNA is TGTGCCAGCAGTTTTAGGACTGACGACGGGTGGACCCAGTACTTC. It encodes CASSFRTDDGWTQYF.

This chain links TRBV6-1 with TRBJ1-1; 12 positions match TRBD1. CDR3 length: 18 residues. The trim removed 1 base at V and 3 bases at J, leaving 9 bases unmatched. Germline CDR1 and CDR2: MNHNS and SASEGT. The CDR3 DNA reads as TGTGCCAGCAGTGAAGAAGGGACAGGGGGCTCCGCGTACACTGAAGCTTTCTTT. It specifies CASSEEGTGGSAYTEAFF.

CDR3 bases: TGTGCCAGTAGTACGAGGGTGAACACTGAAGCTTTCTTT. This gives the protein CASSTRVNTEAFF. The rearrangement joins TRBV19 to TRBJ1-1; unclear D gene. The V gene's germline CDR1 is LNHDA and CDR2 SQIVND (reference sequence). The CDR3 has 13 residues. The V gene lost 4 bases and the J gene lost 0 bases, with 6 bases spanning the gap. Together with reference TRBV19 and TRBJ1-1, the CDR3 gives the full variable domain: DGGITQSPKYLFRKEGQNVTLSCEQNLNHDAMYWYRQDPGQGLRLIYYSQIVNDFQKGDIAEGYSVSREKKESFPLTVTSAQKNPTAFYLCASSTRVNTEAFFGQGTRLTVV.

The rearrangement links TRBV7-2 to TRBJ1-3, with 7 bases aligning to TRBD1. CDR3 length equals 15 residues. The V segment lost 5 bases and the J segment 0 bases; nucleotides outside the gene matches: 4. Germline loops: CDR1 SGHTA, CDR2 FQGNSA. The CDR3 DNA sequence: TGTGCCAGCAGCAGAAGACAGGGCTCTGGAAACACCATATATTTT. Amino acid sequence: CASSRRQGSGNTIYF.

The chain is built from TRBV5-1 and TRBJ2-1; D is unclear. Germline V gene lookup returns CDR1 SGHRS and CDR2 YFSETQ. The CDR3 runs to 11 residues. Trimming stripped 4 bases from V and 9 bases from J, with 8 bases between. The CDR3 is CASSQATEQFF. In nucleotides, the CDR3 is TGCGCCAGCAGCCAAGCCACTGAGCAGTTCTTC.

V is TRBV30 and J is TRBJ2-5; 8 bases align to TRBD2. Trimming took 1 base from V and 5 from J; bases not matched to a gene: 6. This CDR3 has 14 amino acids. Germline V lookup: CDR1 GTSNPN, CDR2 SVGIG (reference sequence). CDR3 sequence: CAWSALAGWETQYF. The CDR3, as DNA: TGTGCCTGGAGTGCGCTAGCGGGTTGGGAGACCCAGTACTTC.

The chain has TRBV2 and TRBJ1-1, with D perhaps matching TRBD1 (6 bases). The germline V gene has CDR1 SNHLY and CDR2 FYNNEI. The CDR3 spans 14 residues. Trimming shortened V by 5 bases and J by 0 bases, and 10 bases separated the two germline ends. CDR3 in amino acids: CASSLGTLNTEAFF. The CDR3 bases are TGTGCCAGCAGTTTAGGGACACTGAACACTGAAGCTTTCTTT.

This chain connects TRBV7-2 to TRBJ1-2; D may be TRBD1 (5 bases). Germline V lookup: CDR1 SGHTA, CDR2 FQGNSA. CDR3 size: 14 residues. The V end lost 5 bases, the J end lost 6 bases, and 16 bases lay between the germline ends. The CDR3 DNA is TGTGCCAGCAGCACGTTTACCCCCAGGGATGGCTACACCTTC. Translation gives CASSTFTPRDGYTF.

This chain joins TRBV2 and TRBJ2-7, with 11 bases fitting TRBD2. CDR1 is SNHLY and CDR2 is FYNNEI in the germline V gene. CDR3 length equals 18 residues. Losses at the gene ends were 6 bases for V and 2 bases for J; bases not matched to a gene: 15. The CDR3 DNA reads as TGTGCCAGCAGCGCGGGGGCTAGCGGGAGGTACCCAACCTACGAGCAGTACTTC. Encoded protein: CASSAGASGRYPTYEQYF.

This clone was recorded once. The chain joins TRBV29-1 to TRBJ2-1; maybe TRBD1 (6 bases). Trimming pared 8 bases from V and 10 bases from J, leaving 24 bases between. The CDR3 has 14 residues. Germline values: CDR1 SQVTM, CDR2 ANQGSEA. This CDR3 is CSIRGQGLPLEQFF. CDR3 bases: TGCAGCATAAGGGGCCAGGGGCTCCCGTTGGAGCAGTTCTTC.

This chain connects TRBV28 to TRBJ2-4; possibly TRBD2 for D (5 bases). The CDR3 covers 15 residues. Germline V gene data show CDR1 as MDHEN and CDR2 as SYDVKM. V was trimmed by 6 bases and J by 0 bases, leaving 12 bases between them. For the CDR3, the DNA is TGTGCCAGCAGGTCGGCGGGTTTAGCCAAAAACATTCAGTACTTC. Translating gives CASRSAGLAKNIQYF.

The chain employs TRBV7-8 and TRBJ1-1; no firm D call. The V end lost 5 bases, the J end lost 2 bases, and 12 bases lay between the germline ends. In germline, CDR1 is SGHVS, CDR2 FQNEAQ. This CDR3 has 14 amino acids. For the CDR3, the DNA is TGTGCCAGCAGCGTAGGAACAGCCAACACTGAAGCTTTCTTT. Its translation is CASSVGTANTEAFF. The full variable domain, with the rest looked up from reference TRBV7-8 and TRBJ1-1, is GAGVSQSPRYKVAKRGQDVALRCDPISGHVSLFWYQQALGQGPEFLTYFQNEAQLDKSGLPSDRFFAERPEGSVSTLKIQRTQQEDSAVYLCASSVGTANTEAFFGQGTRLTVV.

The chain links TRBV28 to TRBJ2-5; D is possibly TRBD1 (6 bases). Trimming removed 2 bases from V and 7 bases from J, with 8 bases in between. Germline CDR1 MDHEN, CDR2 SYDVKM. This CDR3 is 12 amino acids long. The CDR3 DNA is TGTGCCAGCAGTTTAGACAGGAGGACCCAGTACTTC. This sequence encodes CASSLDRRTQYF.

This clone was recorded only once. V gene TRBV6-6 combines with J gene TRBJ2-3; 13 bases map to TRBD2. Germline loops: CDR1 MNHNY, CDR2 SVGAGI (reference sequence). Germline trimming cut 6 bases from V and 4 bases from J; bases unmatched to any gene: 7. This CDR3 has 16 amino acids. In DNA form, the CDR3 reads TGTGCCAGCAGACCATGGACTAGCGGGAGTGCAGATACGCAGTATTTT. As protein: CASRPWTSGSADTQYF.

The rearrangement uses TRBV6-5 and TRBJ2-7; D possibly corresponds to TRBD1 (6 bases). CDR3 size: 13 residues. Germline V gives CDR1 MNHEY, CDR2 SVGAGI. V was cut by 5 bases and J by 0 bases, with 8 bases left in between. The CDR3: CASSRQVSYEQYF. CDR3 coding DNA: TGTGCCAGCAGTAGACAGGTCTCCTACGAGCAGTACTTC.

The chain links TRBV19 to TRBJ1-5; D is perhaps TRBD1 (5 bases). The germline V gene encodes CDR1 LNHDA and CDR2 SQIVND (reference sequence). There are 16 residues in the CDR3. V lost 1 base, J lost 0 bases, and 10 bases lay in between. Here the CDR3 DNA reads TGTGCCAGTAGTATAGGTCCAGGGCTTAGCAATCAGCCCCAGCATTTT. Its protein is CASSIGPGLSNQPQHF.

The chain combines TRBV7-2 with TRBJ2-3, with 8 bases identical to TRBD1. The germline V gene encodes CDR1 SGHTA and CDR2 FQGNSA. The CDR3 consists of 14 residues. V was pared by 3 bases and J by 8 bases, with 7 bases of the junction left unmatched. The CDR3 loop is CASSLGQGAITQYF. CDR3 sequence (DNA): TGTGCCAGCAGCTTGGGGCAGGGGGCGATTACGCAGTATTTT.

This clone has a single count. This chain links TRBV2 with TRBJ2-3; 9 bases fit TRBD2. This CDR3 contains 15 residues. The trim removed 3 bases at V and 5 bases at J, leaving 6 bases unmatched. The germline V gene encodes CDR1 SNHLY and CDR2 FYNNEI. The CDR3 DNA is TGTGCCAGCAGTGACCGGGCTAGCGGGGTAGATACGCAGTATTTT. Protein sequence: CASSDRASGVDTQYF.

This sequence joins TRBV6-5 and TRBJ1-6; TRBD1 aligns across 9 bases. The germline gives CDR1 MNHEY, CDR2 SVGAGI. Losses at the gene ends were 8 bases for V and 6 bases for J; bases not matched to a gene: 5. This CDR3 is built from 14 residues. This CDR3 reads CASLWDRVNSPLHF. The CDR3 DNA follows: TGTGCCAGCCTTTGGGACAGGGTTAATTCACCCCTCCACTTT.

V usage is TRBV15 and J usage is TRBJ2-3; 10 bases are shared with TRBD2. The CDR3 covers 17 residues. V lost 2 bases and J lost 3; bases outside the gene matches: 8. Germline CDR1 is LNHNV and CDR2 is YYDKDF (reference sequence). CDR3 bases: TGTGCCACCAGCAGAAGAGGGTTGGGACTAGCGACAGATACGCAGTATTTT. This sequence encodes CATSRRGLGLATDTQYF.

The rearrangement links TRBV5-8 to TRBJ2-5; tentatively, D is TRBD2 (6 bases). Deletions cut 4 bases from V and 5 bases from J, with 18 bases between. The CDR3 runs to 15 residues. Germline V lookup: CDR1 SGHTS, CDR2 YDEGEE. CDR3: CASSAEEGSWETQYF. The CDR3 nucleotides read TGTGCCAGCAGCGCGGAGGAGGGGTCCTGGGAGACCCAGTACTTC.

This clone occurred once. This chain links TRBV7-2 with TRBJ2-1; TRBD2 might be the D (5 bases). V lost 3 bases to trimming and J lost 9 bases, with 18 bases between them. CDR1 is SGHTA, CDR2 FQGNSA, per germline. The CDR3 runs to 15 residues. This chain's CDR3 is CASSLIFQMGSEQFF. CDR3 DNA sequence: TGTGCCAGCAGCTTGATTTTCCAGATGGGGAGTGAGCAGTTCTTC.

This chain links TRBV2 with TRBJ2-1; 9 bases match TRBD2. The germline gives CDR1 SNHLY, CDR2 FYNNEI. The CDR3 is 15 amino acids. V lost 3 bases, J lost 4 bases, and 4 bases stayed unmatched. CDR3: CASSDFSGGYNEQFF. The CDR3, as DNA: TGTGCCAGCAGTGATTTTAGCGGGGGTTACAATGAGCAGTTCTTC. Using reference TRBV2 and TRBJ2-1 for the parts outside the CDR3, the full variable domain is EPEVTQTPSHQVTQMGQEVILRCVPISNHLYFYWYRQILGQKVEFLVSFYNNEISEKSEIFDDQFSVERPDGSNFTLKIRSTKLEDSAMYFCASSDFSGGYNEQFFGPGTRLTVL.